The 9 T cell receptor beta chains below were found in one sample sequenced in a study of cytomegalovirus exposure and HLA in healthy donors. 60 Vbeta and 13 Jbeta primers were used in PCR. Method: immunoSEQ multiplex PCR; TCRdb's copy keeps in-frame clones and lacks some. The sample has approximately 190,000 clones; 75% to 80% are singletons. Sequenced material: PBMCs. Every receptor here comes from a woman in her twenties or thirties in good health and CMV-seropositive.

This clone was observed a few times. J is TRBJ2-5 and V is TRBV5-6, with D perhaps TRBD2 (5 bases). Trimming shortened V by 0 bases and J by 5 bases, and 11 bases separated the two germline ends. This CDR3 contains 14 residues. The V gene's germline CDR1 is SGHDT and CDR2 YYEEEE. CDR3 amino acids: CASSLGPSLETQYF. The DNA for the CDR3 is TGTGCCAGCAGCTTGGGTCCTAGCCTGGAGACCCAGTACTTC.

The chain carries TRBV6-6 and TRBJ2-1; tentative D call: TRBD2 (5 bases). V gave up 7 bases and J gave up 4 bases, with 17 bases separating them. The CDR3 extends over 15 amino acids. Germline-derived CDR1 and CDR2 are MNHNY and SVGAGI (reference sequence). CDR3 nucleotides: TGTGCCAGCACTGGGGAGTTAGGACGGTACAATGAGCAGTTCTTC. This sequence encodes CASTGELGRYNEQFF.

The chain couples TRBV29-1 to TRBJ1-5, with D hard to call. Looked up from germline, CDR1 is SQVTM and CDR2 is ANQGSEA. The CDR3 totals 13 residues. The V and J ends lost 4 bases and 3 bases respectively, with 10 bases between them. Here the CDR3 reads CSVGRGINQPQHF. CDR3 nucleotide sequence: TGCAGCGTTGGCCGCGGCATCAATCAGCCCCAGCATTTT.

This clone was detected ten times or more. This rearrangement joins TRBV28 to TRBJ1-1; tentatively, D is TRBD1 (5 bases). This CDR3 has 15 amino acids. Trimming took off 6 bases at V and 1 base at J, with 15 bases between the two ends. The germline CDR1 and CDR2 sequences are MDHEN and SYDVKM. The CDR3 nucleotides read TGTGCCAGCAGCCGAAGGGTAACAGGGAACACTGAAGCTTTCTTT. Translation gives CASSRRVTGNTEAFF.

This chain links TRBV11-2 with TRBJ1-1; 8 positions agree with TRBD1. This CDR3 has 14 amino acids. Germline CDR1 reads SGHAT; CDR2 reads FQNNGV. Germline trimming cut 5 bases from V and 4 bases from J; bases unmatched to any gene: 6. The CDR3 nucleotides read TGTGCCAGCAGCCTGACAGGGGTCGCCACTGAAGCTTTCTTT. Translating it yields CASSLTGVATEAFF.

This clone was observed a few times. As the CDR3 is not closed by the conserved phenylalanine or tryptophan, this likely results from a read error. The limits of the CDR3 on the DNA are not certain, so only TCRdb's listed CDR3 is given. The CDR3 spells CASSPGGNLWLAG. The chain carries TRBV6-6 and TRBJ1-2. CDR1 is MNHNY, CDR2 SVGAGI, per germline (reference sequence). Counting both end residues, the CDR3 totals 13 amino acids.

The table lists this clone with a few counts. The rearrangement uses TRBV29-1 and TRBJ2-7, with 9 positions matching TRBD1. The germline V gene has CDR1 SQVTM and CDR2 ANQGSEA. Trimming removed 1 base from V and 1 base from J; junction bases left unmatched: 11. CDR3 size: 17 residues. CDR3 residues: CSVEGGASGTGSYEQYF. The CDR3 coding sequence is TGCAGCGTTGAAGGAGGTGCCTCCGGGACAGGGTCCTACGAGCAGTACTTC.

The V and J genes are TRBV21-1 and TRBJ1-6; the table's TRBD1 call for D was not verified on the DNA. TRBV21-1 is given as a pseudogene. The CDR3 is made up of 14 amino acids. This CDR3 is CASTPKQGNSPLHF. In DNA form, the CDR3 reads TGTGCCAGCACCCCCAAACAGGGGAATTCACCCCTCCACTTT.

This chain connects TRBV7-9 to TRBJ2-1, with D perhaps TRBD1 (5 bases). Germline lookup yields CDR1 SEHNR and CDR2 FQNEAQ (reference sequence). The CDR3 length is 14 residues. The V and J ends lost 2 bases and 12 bases respectively, with 17 bases between them. Here the CDR3 reads CASSLTDRAQGQFF. CDR3 DNA sequence: TGTGCCAGCAGCTTAACGGACCGTGCTCAGGGGCAGTTCTTC.